This TCR beta chain was captured in a study of blood T cell repertoires in COVID-19 (dated by TCRdb to 2020 to 2022). A note on the overall study: Collaborator samples came from the United States, Italy and Spain and covered acute and convalescent phases of COVID-19. The material from the prospective study consisted of cDNA or gDNA derived from T cells, B-cell-depleted T cells, or PBMCs. The dataset comprised deeply sampled blood TCRbeta repertoires from subjects exposed to, actively infected with, or recovered from COVID-19. The repertoires were released in a freely available public database meant as a resource for research on the immune response to SARS-CoV-2. Samples were obtained from the ongoing ImmuneRACE study (first 160 participants) and from 1,254 subjects provided by 6 global collaborators. Nearly every sample came with metadata listing a de-identified subject ID, COVID-19 status, age in years and sex. Where available, HLA class I and class II types were obtained from metadata supplied by the sample provider rather than from assay-based typing.

As concerns this clone: Its antigen is currently not known. One base away there is no much larger clone; base qualities are not given.

The CDR3 sequence holds 13 residues, the cysteine and phenylalanine included. Of all the DNA, just the CDR3 is kept, 39 bases in frame from base 1. The germline V gene (reference sequence) specifies SEHNR as CDR1 and FQNEAQ as CDR2. Trimming removed 3 bases from V and 6 bases from J, leaving 11 bases between the germline ends. TCRbeta CDR3 regions were amplified from genomic DNA by means of the immunoSEQ Assay, a bias-controlled multiplex PCR. Regarding the original processing steps: The number of nucleated cells in each sample was estimated from the amplification of reference gene primers within the assay. To quantify the absolute abundance of each unique TCRbeta CDR3 rearrangement, sequence reads were collapsed and filtered. For each sample, productive Simpson clonality was calculated as the square root of Simpson's diversity index over productive rearrangements. The clones in this table, taken by TCRdb from immuneACCESS, are in-frame only. Not every clone is retained; where verified, under half of the shortfall comes from an unresolved V gene, and the cause of the rest is unknown. V, J and clone size are taken as reported in that table, and D and trimming were inferred from the DNA itself. Present in this sample are nearly 95,000 clones, 74% of which were seen just once. The ten largest clones represent under 5% of the sample.

In Seattle, one collaborating source enrolled patients while the infection was active and tracked those patients longitudinally over the course of disease. Whole blood was collected in K2EDTA tubes by collaborating institutions according to the institutions' own protocols. Collaborator samples were shipped for TCRbeta analysis as frozen whole blood, isolated PBMCs, or DNA extracted from either sample type. Overall results and qualifications from the work: Clinical and demographic metadata were provided uncurated, with the amount varying by source and participant.

The chain links TRBV7-9 with TRBJ1-2, with a tentative D gene TRBD1 over 6 matching bases. The receptor was isolated from a man between 65 and 85 years old with COVID-19, enrolled during active disease. Input material: peripheral blood. At the DNA level, the sequence is TGTGCCAGCAGCTTCAGGGGAGGGAATGGCTACACCTTC. Translated, this gives CASSFRGGNGYTF. The full variable domain, with segments outside the CDR3 supplied by the reference TRBV7-9 and TRBJ1-2 proteins, appears as DTGVSQNPRHKITKRGQNVTFRCDPISEHNRLYWYRQTLGQGPEFLTYFQNEAQLEKSRLLSDRFSAERPKGSFSTLEIQRTEQGDSAMYLCASSFRGGNGYTFGSGTRLTVV.